This paragraph covers one T cell receptor beta chain sequence. This sample is part of a study of glioma-infiltrating T cells after dendritic cell vaccination. J gave up 3 bases and V 4 bases, and 3 bases lay outside the gene matches. The germline V gene encodes CDR1 SGHAT and CDR2 FQNNGV. The CDR3 totals 14 residues. Measured with immunoSEQ multiplex PCR; TCRdb has only the in-frame clones, and not every one. The sample lists around 83,000 clones, around 85% occurring once. Noted time point: after dendritic cell vaccination, including at tumor progression/relapse. This chain connects TRBV11-2 to TRBJ1-5, with TRBD1 matching 7 bases. The sample here was blood, taken after dendritic cell vaccination. The sequence was obtained from a human donor with glioblastoma. The CDR3: CASSSTGANQPQHF. The CDR3 DNA reads as TGTGCCAGCAGCTCTACAGGGGCCAATCAGCCCCAGCATTTT.